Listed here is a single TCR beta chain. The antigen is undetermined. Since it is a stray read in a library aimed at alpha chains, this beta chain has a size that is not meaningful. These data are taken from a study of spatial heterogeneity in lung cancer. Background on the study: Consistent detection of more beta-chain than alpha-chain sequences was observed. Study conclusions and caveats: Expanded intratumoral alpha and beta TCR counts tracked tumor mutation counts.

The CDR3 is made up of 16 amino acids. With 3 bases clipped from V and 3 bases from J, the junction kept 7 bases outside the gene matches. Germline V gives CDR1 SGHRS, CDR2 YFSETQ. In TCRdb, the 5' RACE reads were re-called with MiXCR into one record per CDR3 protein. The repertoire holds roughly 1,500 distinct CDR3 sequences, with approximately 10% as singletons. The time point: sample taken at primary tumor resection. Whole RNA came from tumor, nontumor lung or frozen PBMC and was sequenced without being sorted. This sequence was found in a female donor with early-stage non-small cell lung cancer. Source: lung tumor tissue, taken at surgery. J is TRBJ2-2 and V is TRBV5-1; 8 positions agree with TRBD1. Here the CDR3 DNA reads TGCGCCAGCAGCTCTACCGGGACAGGCGACACCGGGGAGCTGTTTTTT. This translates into CASSSTGTGDTGELFF.